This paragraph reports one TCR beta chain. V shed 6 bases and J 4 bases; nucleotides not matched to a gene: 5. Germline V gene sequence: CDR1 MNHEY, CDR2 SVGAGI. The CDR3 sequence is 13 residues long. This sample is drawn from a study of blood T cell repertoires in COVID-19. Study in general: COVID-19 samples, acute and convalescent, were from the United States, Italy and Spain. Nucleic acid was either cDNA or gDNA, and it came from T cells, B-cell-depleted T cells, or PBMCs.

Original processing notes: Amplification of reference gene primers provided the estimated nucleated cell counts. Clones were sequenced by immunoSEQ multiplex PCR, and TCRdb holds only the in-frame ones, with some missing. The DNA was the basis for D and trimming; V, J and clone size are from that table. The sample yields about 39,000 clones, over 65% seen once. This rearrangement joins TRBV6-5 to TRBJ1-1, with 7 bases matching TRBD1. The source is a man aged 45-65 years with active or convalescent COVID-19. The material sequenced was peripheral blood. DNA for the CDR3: TGTGCCAGCAGGGTTCCAGGGGGCACTGAAGCTTTCTTT. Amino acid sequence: CASRVPGGTEAFF.